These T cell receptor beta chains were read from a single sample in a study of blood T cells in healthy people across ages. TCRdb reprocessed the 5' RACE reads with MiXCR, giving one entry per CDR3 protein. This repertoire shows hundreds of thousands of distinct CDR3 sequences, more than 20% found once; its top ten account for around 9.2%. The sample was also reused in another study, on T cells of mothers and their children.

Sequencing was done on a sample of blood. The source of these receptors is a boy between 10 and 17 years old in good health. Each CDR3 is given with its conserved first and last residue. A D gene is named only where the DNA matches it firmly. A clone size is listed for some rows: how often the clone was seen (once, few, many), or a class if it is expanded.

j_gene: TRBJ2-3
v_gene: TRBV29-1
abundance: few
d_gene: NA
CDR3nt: TGCAGCGTTGAAGATCGACAGGCCCGTGCCCCAGATACGCAGTATTTT
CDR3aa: CSVEDRQARAPDTQYF

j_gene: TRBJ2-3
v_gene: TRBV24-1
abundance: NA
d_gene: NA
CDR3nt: TGTGCCACCAGCCTTGGGCTTACGCAGTATTTT
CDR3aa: CATSLGLTQYF

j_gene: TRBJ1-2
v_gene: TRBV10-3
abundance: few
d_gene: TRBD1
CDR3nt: TGTGCCATCAGCGCAACAGGGGATGGCTACACCTTC
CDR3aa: CAISATGDGYTF

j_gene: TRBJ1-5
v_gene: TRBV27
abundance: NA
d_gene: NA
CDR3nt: TGTGCCAGCGGCGATCAGCCCCAGCATTTT
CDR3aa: CASGDQPQHF

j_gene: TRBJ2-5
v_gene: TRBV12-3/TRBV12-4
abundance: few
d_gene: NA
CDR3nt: TGTGCCAGCAGTTGGGACTTTAAAGAGACCCAGTACTTC
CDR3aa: CASSWDFKETQYF

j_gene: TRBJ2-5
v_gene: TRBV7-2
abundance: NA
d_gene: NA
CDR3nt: TGTGCCAGCAGCTTTAGGGCAGCCGACTCGGAGACCCAGTACTTC
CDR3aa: CASSFRAADSETQYF

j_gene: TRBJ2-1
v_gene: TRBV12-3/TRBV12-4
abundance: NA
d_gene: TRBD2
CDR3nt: TGTGCCAGCAGTTTAACGGGACTAGTTTTTGAGCAGTTCTTC
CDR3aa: CASSLTGLVFEQFF

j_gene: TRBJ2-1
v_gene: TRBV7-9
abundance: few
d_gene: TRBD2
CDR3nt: TGTGCCGGCAGCCCGGGACTAGCGGATTACAATGAGCAGTTCTTC
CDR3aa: CAGSPGLADYNEQFF

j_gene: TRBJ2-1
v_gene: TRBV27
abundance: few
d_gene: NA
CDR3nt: TGTGCCAGCAGCAGAGGGAAGAGCTCCTACAATGAGCAGTTCTTC
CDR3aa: CASSRGKSSYNEQFF

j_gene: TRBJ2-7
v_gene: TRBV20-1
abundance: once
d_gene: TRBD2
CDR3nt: TGCAGTGCTAAAGTTAGCGGGATGGTCTGGAGCTACGAGCAGTACTTC
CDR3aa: CSAKVSGMVWSYEQYF

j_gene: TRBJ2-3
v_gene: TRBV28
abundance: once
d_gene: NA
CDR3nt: TGTGCCAGCAGTCCCCGGGACCGATTCACAGATACGCAGTATTTT
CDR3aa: CASSPRDRFTDTQYF

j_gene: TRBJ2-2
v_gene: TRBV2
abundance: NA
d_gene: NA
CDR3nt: TGTGCCAGCAGTGAATTTGTGGGGGGAACCGGGGAGCTGTTTTTT
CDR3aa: CASSEFVGGTGELFF

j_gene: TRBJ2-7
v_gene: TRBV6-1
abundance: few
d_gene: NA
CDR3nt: TGTGCCAGCAGGCCCCCGATACTCGGGGACGAGCAGTACTTC
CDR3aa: CASRPPILGDEQYF

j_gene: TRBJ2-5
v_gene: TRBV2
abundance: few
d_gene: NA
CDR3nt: TGTGCCAGCGGGGCCTCCGGGACCCAGTACTTC
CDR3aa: CASGASGTQYF

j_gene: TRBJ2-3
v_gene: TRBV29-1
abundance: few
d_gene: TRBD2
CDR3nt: TGCAGCGTTGAGGTCCAGGCTAGCGGAAGCACAGATACGCAGTATTTT
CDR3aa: CSVEVQASGSTDTQYF

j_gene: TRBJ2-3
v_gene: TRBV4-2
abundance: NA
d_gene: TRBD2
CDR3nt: TGTGCCGGCAGCCCCAGACTAGCGGGGGGTATAGATACGCAGTATTTT
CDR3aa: CAGSPRLAGGIDTQYF

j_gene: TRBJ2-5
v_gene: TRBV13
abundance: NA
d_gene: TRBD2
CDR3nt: TGTGCCAGCAGCTCCCCCCCTGCGGGAGTGAAAGAGACCCAGTACTTC
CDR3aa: CASSSPPAGVKETQYF

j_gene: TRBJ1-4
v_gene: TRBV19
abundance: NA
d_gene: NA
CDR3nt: TGTGCCAGTAGTATGAGACCGATTTTCACTAATGAAAAACTGTTTTTT
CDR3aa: CASSMRPIFTNEKLFF

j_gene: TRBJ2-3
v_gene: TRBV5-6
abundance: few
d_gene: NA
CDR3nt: TGTGCCAGCAGCTTGGTGTGGGGGGAAACAGATACGCAGTATTTT
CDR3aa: CASSLVWGETDTQYF

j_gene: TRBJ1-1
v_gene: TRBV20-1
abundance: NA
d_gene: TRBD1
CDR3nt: TGCAGTGCTGGACAGGGGGCAACTGAAGCTTTCTTT
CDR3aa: CSAGQGATEAFF

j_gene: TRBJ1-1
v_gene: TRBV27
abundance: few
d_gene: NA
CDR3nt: TGTGCCAGCAGTTTTTCAGTTGCCACTGAAGCTTTCTTT
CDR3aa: CASSFSVATEAFF

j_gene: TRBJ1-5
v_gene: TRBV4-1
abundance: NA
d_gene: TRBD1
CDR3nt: TGCGCCAGCAGCCACGCGACAGGGGCGCATCAGCCCCAGCATTTT
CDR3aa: CASSHATGAHQPQHF

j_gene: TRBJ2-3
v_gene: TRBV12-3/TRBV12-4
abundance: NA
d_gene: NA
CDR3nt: TGTGCCAGCAGTTCTAGGGCGGGGAAGAGGCCCCACACAGATACGCAGTATTTT
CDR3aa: CASSSRAGKRPHTDTQYF

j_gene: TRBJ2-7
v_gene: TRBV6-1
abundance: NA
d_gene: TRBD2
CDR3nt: TGTGCCAGCAGTGGTCGTATAGCGGGGGACTACGAGCAGTACTTC
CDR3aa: CASSGRIAGDYEQYF

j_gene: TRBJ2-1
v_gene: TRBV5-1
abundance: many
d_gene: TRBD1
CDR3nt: TGCGCCAGCAGCCTCTCCGGAGGACAGGGGGCGCAAAAGCAGTTCTTC
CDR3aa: CASSLSGGQGAQKQFF

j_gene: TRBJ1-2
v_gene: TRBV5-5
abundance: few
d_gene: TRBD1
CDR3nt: TGTGCCAGCAGCAAATCGACAGGGCCTAACTATGGCTACACCTTC
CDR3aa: CASSKSTGPNYGYTF

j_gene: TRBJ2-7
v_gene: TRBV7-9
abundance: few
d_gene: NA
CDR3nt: TGTGCCAGCAGCGTCCGGGACCTTTCCTACGAGCAGTACTTC
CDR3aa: CASSVRDLSYEQYF

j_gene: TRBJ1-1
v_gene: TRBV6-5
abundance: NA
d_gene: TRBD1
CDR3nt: TGTGCCAGCAAGACTCAGGGGGCAAAAGCTTTCTTT
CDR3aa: CASKTQGAKAFF

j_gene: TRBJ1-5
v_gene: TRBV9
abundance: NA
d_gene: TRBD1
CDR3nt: TGTGCCAGCAGCCAGACAGGGGCATACCAGCCCCAGCATTTT
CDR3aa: CASSQTGAYQPQHF

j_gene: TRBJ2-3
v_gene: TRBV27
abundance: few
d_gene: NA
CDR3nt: TGTGCCAGCAGTTTAACTCTCACTAGCACAGATACGCAGTATTTT
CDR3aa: CASSLTLTSTDTQYF

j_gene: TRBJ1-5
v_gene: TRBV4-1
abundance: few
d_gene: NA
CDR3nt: TGCGCCAGCAGCCAGGAAGACAGGTACAATCAGCCCCAGCATTTT
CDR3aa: CASSQEDRYNQPQHF

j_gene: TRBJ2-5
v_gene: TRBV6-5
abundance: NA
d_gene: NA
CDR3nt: TGTGCCAGCAGTTATTCAGGGGAAGAAGAGACCCAGTACTTC
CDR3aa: CASSYSGEEETQYF

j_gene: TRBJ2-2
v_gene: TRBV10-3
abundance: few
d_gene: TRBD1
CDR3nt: TGTGCCATCAGTCGCCTCTGGGGTCCCGGGACAGGGGCTACATACACCGGGGAGCTGTTTTTT
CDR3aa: CAISRLWGPGTGATYTGELFF

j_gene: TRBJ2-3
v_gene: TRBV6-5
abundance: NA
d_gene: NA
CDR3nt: TGTGCCAGCAGTTACTCACAGCGGAGAAGCACAGATACGCAGTATTTT
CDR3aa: CASSYSQRRSTDTQYF

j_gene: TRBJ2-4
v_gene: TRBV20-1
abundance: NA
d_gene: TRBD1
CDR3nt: TGCAGTGCTAGAGACGGACAGGGGATAAGAAACATTCAGTACTTC
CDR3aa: CSARDGQGIRNIQYF

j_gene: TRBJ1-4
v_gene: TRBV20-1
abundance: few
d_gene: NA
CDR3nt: TGCAGTGCTCGGGGGGGTTTCGAAAAACTGTTTTTT
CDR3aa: CSARGGFEKLFF

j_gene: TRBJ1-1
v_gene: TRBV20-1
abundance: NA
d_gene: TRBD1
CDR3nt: TGCAGTGCTAGAGAGCAGGGGGGGAACACTGAAGCTTTCTTT
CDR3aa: CSAREQGGNTEAFF

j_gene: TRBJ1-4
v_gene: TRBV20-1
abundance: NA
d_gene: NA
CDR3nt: TGCAGTGCTAGAGACGTAGGACATGCCGCTAATGAAAAACTGTTTTTT
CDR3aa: CSARDVGHAANEKLFF

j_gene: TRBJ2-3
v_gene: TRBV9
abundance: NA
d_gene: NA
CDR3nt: TGTGCCAGCAGCGTAGCTACGGGGTACGGAGATACGCAGTATTTT
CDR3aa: CASSVATGYGDTQYF

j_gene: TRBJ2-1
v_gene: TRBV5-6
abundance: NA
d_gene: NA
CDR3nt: TGTGCCAGCAGCTTGCAGCGAGGACTCCCCTACAATGAGCAGTTCTTC
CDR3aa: CASSLQRGLPYNEQFF

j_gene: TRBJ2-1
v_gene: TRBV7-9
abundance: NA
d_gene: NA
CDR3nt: TGTGCCAGCAGCTTAAAGGGGGAGGAGCAGTTCTTC
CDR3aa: CASSLKGEEQFF

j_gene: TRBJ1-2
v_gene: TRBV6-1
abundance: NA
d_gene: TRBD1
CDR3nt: TGTGCCAGCAGGGGGACAGTGAACTATGGCTACACCTTC
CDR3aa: CASRGTVNYGYTF

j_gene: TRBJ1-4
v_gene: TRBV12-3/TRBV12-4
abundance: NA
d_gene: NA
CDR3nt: TGTGCCAGCTCCCCCAGACAGTATAATGAAAAACTGTTTTTT
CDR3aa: CASSPRQYNEKLFF

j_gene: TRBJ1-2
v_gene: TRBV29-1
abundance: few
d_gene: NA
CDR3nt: TGCAGCGTTGAGTCGAGGGGCCAGGGGTTTGGCTACACCTTC
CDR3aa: CSVESRGQGFGYTF

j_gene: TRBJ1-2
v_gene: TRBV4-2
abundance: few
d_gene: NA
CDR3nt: TGTGCCAGCAGCCAATCTGGACGGGACTACTATGGCTACACCTTC
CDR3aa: CASSQSGRDYYGYTF

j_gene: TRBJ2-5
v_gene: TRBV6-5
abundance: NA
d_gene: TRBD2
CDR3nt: TGTGCCAGCAGAACTACTAGCGGAACGAAGACCCAGTACTTC
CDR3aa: CASRTTSGTKTQYF

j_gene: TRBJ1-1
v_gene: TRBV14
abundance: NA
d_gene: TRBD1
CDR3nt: TGTGCCAGCAGCCAATTGGCCGGGGACAGGGTGTTCGGCGCTGAAGCTTTCTTT
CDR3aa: CASSQLAGDRVFGAEAFF

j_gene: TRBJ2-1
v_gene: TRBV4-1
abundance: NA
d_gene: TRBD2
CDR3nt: TGCGCCAGCAGCGAAGAGAGACTAGCGGTCTACAATGAGCAGTTCTTC
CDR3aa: CASSEERLAVYNEQFF

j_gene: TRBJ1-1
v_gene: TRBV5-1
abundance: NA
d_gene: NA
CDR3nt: TGCGCCAGCAGCTCGGGGTCTGAAGCTTTCTTT
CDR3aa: CASSSGSEAFF

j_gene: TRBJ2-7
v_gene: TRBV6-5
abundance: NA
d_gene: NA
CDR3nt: TGTGCCAGCAGTTACCGCCCCCGGGACTGGGACGAGCAGTACTTC
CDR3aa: CASSYRPRDWDEQYF

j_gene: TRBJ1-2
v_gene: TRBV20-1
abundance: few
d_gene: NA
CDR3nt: TGCAGTGCTAGATCGGACAGATACTATGGCTACACCTTC
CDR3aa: CSARSDRYYGYTF